The TCR beta chain described here comes from a study of blood T cell repertoires in COVID-19 (dated by TCRdb to 2018 to 2021). Context from the whole study: Collaborator samples came from the United States, Italy and Spain and covered acute and convalescent phases of COVID-19. The repertoires were released in a freely available public database meant as a resource for research on the immune response to SARS-CoV-2. Deeply sampled blood TCRbeta repertoires from subjects exposed to, actively infected with, or recovered from COVID-19 were included in the dataset. Samples came from the ongoing ImmuneRACE study (first 160 participants) plus 1,254 subjects from 6 global collaborators. The sample metadata nearly always contained a de-identified subject ID, COVID-19 status, age in years and sex. Where available, HLA class I and class II types were taken from metadata supplied by the sample provider and were not determined by assay-based typing. The prospective study material was composed of cDNA or gDNA derived from T cells, B-cell-depleted T cells, or PBMCs.

TCRbeta CDR3 regions were amplified from genomic DNA using the immunoSEQ Assay, a bias-controlled multiplex PCR. In the source study's methods: Nucleated cell counts per sample were estimated from amplification of reference gene primers within the assay. To quantify the absolute abundance of each unique TCRbeta CDR3 rearrangement, sequence reads were collapsed and filtered. Productive Simpson clonality was computed per sample as the square root of Simpson's diversity index over productive rearrangements. The clones in this table, taken by TCRdb from immuneACCESS, are in-frame only. Not every clone is retained; where verified, under half of the shortfall comes from an unresolved V gene, and the cause of the rest is unknown. The DNA gave D and trimming, while V, J and clone size come from that table. The table for this sample lists around 390,000 clones; around nine tenths of them were counted only once. Roughly a tenth of the sample goes to the ten largest clones.

Enrolling through a virtual design, the prospective study's participants ranged in age from about 18 to 89 years and lived across some 22 United States geographic areas. In the prospective study, cohorts were assigned on the basis of participant-reported clinical history obtained from a screening survey and a study questionnaire. Recovered participants in ImmuneRACE Cohort 3 were defined by two consecutive negative NP/OP PCR tests, clearance by a healthcare professional, or resolution of symptoms. In the prospective study, whole blood, serum and a nasopharyngeal or oropharyngeal swab were collected from each participant by mobile phlebotomists. Participants in the prospective study had the option to provide additional blood draws and questionnaires over a roughly two-month period. Prospective study blood samples were shipped either frozen or at room temperature before DNA extraction. Broad study findings and their caveats: How much clinical and demographic metadata was included differed by source and by participant, and the metadata was provided uncurated.

For this clone: This receptor's antigen is unknown. Base qualities are not at hand, and no much larger clone is one base apart.

This sequence originates from a woman in her 50s who had recovered from COVID-19. Sequences were obtained from PBMCs or T cells enriched from blood (not recorded which).

At the DNA level, the sequence is TGTGCCAGCAGCCCTATGCCTAGCGATTCCTACGAGCAGTACTTC. This gives the protein CASSPMPSDSYEQYF. The chain was built from TRBV5-6 and TRBJ2-7; TRBD2 is a weak D gene call, 6 bases matching. V loses 4 bases of germline sequence and J loses 1 base, and the interval between the two ends is 15 bases. Sequences SGHDT (CDR1) and YYEEEE (CDR2) are obtained from the germline V gene. The CDR3 sequence holds 15 residues, the cysteine and phenylalanine included. Only the CDR3 DNA is retained, 45 bases long and in frame from the first base.